This TCR beta chain stems from a study of cytomegalovirus exposure and HLA in healthy donors. The PCR used 60 Vbeta and 13 Jbeta primers. Authors' processing steps: In a later analysis, of 80 million to 90 million unique beta chains, approximately 10 million appeared in at least two donors. TCRdb keeps only in-frame clones here, not all; method: immunoSEQ multiplex PCR. V, J and clone size were drawn from that table, and D and trimming were deduced from the DNA. The sample yields about 73,000 clones, roughly 70% seen once. Study-level results: The authors confirmed in vitro that a few CMV-associated chains were specific for CMV antigens. In presence/absence analyses, roughly uniform sequencing depth across donors was assumed.

Likely unrecorded immune exposures existed in these nominally healthy donors. As to this clone: Its antigen remains unknown.

The CDR3 length is 15 residues. With 2 bases clipped from V and 10 bases from J, the junction kept 7 bases outside the gene matches. Germline CDR1 and CDR2: PRHDT and FYEKMQ (reference sequence). What was sequenced was PBMCs. The source is a man between 70 and 80 years old in good health and CMV-seronegative. V gene TRBV13 combines with J gene TRBJ1-6, with TRBD1 identical over 8 bases. Here the CDR3 reads CASSLRQGARSPLHF. The CDR3 nucleotides read TGTGCCAGCAGCTTACGCCAGGGGGCGCGCTCACCCCTCCACTTT.